What follows are 24 T cell receptor beta chains derived from one specimen sequenced in a study of regulatory T cells in long-lasting Graves disease. Indicated time point: persistent/refractory GD, antithyroid drugs over 5 years with positive TRAb. From PBMCs, RNA was extracted and then used to make the TCR library. Arm-PCR of CDR3 regions and iRepertoire HTBI primers were the basis on which TCR beta libraries were built. One entry per CDR3 protein, called by TCRdb with MiXCR from the multiplex PCR reads. The repertoire holds roughly 500,000 distinct CDR3 sequences, with more than 20% as singletons. This specimen was peripheral blood mononuclear cells (PBMCs), taken when the disease was refractory, from a patient treated with antithyroid drugs. The receptors here all came from a female donor with Graves disease.

The CDR3 DNA is TGCAGTGCCTGGGACAGGGGGCGCGGAGAGCAGTACTTC. This translates into CSAWDRGRGEQYF. The chain is built from TRBV20-1 and TRBJ2-7; 12 bases match TRBD1. CDR1 and CDR2 from the germline V gene are DFQATT and SNEGSKA (reference sequence). The CDR3 spans 13 residues. Trimming removed 6 bases from V and 7 bases from J; junction bases left unmatched: 7.

This clonotype appeared many times. The rearrangement links TRBV28 to TRBJ2-5, with TRBD2 matching 7 bases. Unmatched junction bases numbered 3, after V lost 3 bases and J lost 2 bases. CDR3 size: 14 residues. The V gene's germline CDR1 is MDHEN and CDR2 SYDVKM. CDR3 bases: TGTGCCAGCAGTTTCGTGGGACTACAAGAGACCCAGTACTTC. It yields the protein CASSFVGLQETQYF.

This clonotype has a count of ten or more. The V call is TRBV27, the J call TRBJ2-7; D unclear. V lost 6 bases, J lost 2 bases, and 8 bases lay in between. The CDR3 is made up of 12 amino acids. CDR1 and CDR2 (germline): MNHEY, SMNVEV (reference sequence). CDR3 amino acids: CASRPSAYEQYF. CDR3 in DNA: TGTGCCAGCAGACCCAGCGCCTACGAGCAGTACTTC.

V usage is TRBV11-2 and J usage is TRBJ2-3, with TRBD2 as a possible D gene (5 bases). Per the germline V gene, CDR1 is SGHAT and CDR2 is FQNNGV. This CDR3 comprises 15 residues. The V and J ends lost 5 bases and 2 bases respectively, with 14 bases between them. The CDR3 bases are TGTGCCAGCAGCCTACGAGCGGAGCCCACAGATACGCAGTATTTT. Encoded protein: CASSLRAEPTDTQYF.

This clonotype was seen ten or more times. The rearrangement joins TRBV7-9 to TRBJ1-1; D gene unclear. Trimming removed 7 bases at V and 3 bases at J, with 15 bases between. Looked up from germline, CDR1 is SEHNR and CDR2 is FQNEAQ (reference sequence). This CDR3 region has 14 residues. The CDR3 coding sequence is TGTGCCAGCAATGATCCGACTCGTTACACTGAAGCTTTCTTT. Amino acids: CASNDPTRYTEAFF.

This clonotype came up many times. The CDR3 sequence: CASSPPGRIAYGYTF. CDR3 bases: TGTGCCAGCAGTCCTCCGGGACGGATTGCCTATGGCTACACCTTC. This rearrangement joins TRBV28 to TRBJ1-2; D is possibly TRBD1 (5 bases). V gave up 5 bases and J gave up 4 bases, with 17 bases separating them. The CDR3 has 15 residues. Germline V gene lookup returns CDR1 MDHEN and CDR2 SYDVKM.

This chain links TRBV6-2 or TRBV6-3 with TRBJ1-4; TRBD1 matches at 8 bases. The CDR3 has 15 residues. V was clipped by 2 bases and J by 7 bases; unmatched bases: 6. CDR1 and CDR2 (germline): MNHEY, SVGEGT. Here the CDR3 DNA reads TGTGCCAGCAGTTACGGGCAGGGGGCGGGTGAAAAACTGTTTTTT. Protein product: CASSYGQGAGEKLFF.

The CDR3 DNA reads as TGTGCCAGCAGCCAAGATCTTGGACAGAGTAACTATGGCTACACCTTC. Its protein product is CASSQDLGQSNYGYTF. The V gene is TRBV2, the J gene TRBJ1-2; D is perhaps TRBD1 (6 bases). Germline V gene lookup returns CDR1 SNHLY and CDR2 FYNNEI. The CDR3 contains 16 residues. Trimming removed 6 bases at V and 1 base at J, with 18 bases between.

V is TRBV4-1 and J is TRBJ2-2, with 9 bases lining up with TRBD1. The CDR3 is 15 residues long. V shed 4 bases, J shed 5 bases, and the junction held 5 bases outside the gene matches. In germline, CDR1 is MGHRA, CDR2 YSYEKL. CDR3 sequence reads: CASSPLQGATGELFF. As DNA, the CDR3 is TGCGCCAGCAGCCCCTTACAGGGGGCAACCGGGGAGCTGTTTTTT.

The rearrangement links TRBV2 to TRBJ2-3; 7 bases are shared with TRBD2. Unmatched junction bases numbered 8, after V lost 11 bases and J lost 3 bases. There are 13 residues in the CDR3. Germline CDR1 reads SNHLY; CDR2 reads FYNNEI. The CDR3 nucleotides are TGTGCCGGGGGGAGGGTAGGAACAGATACGCAGTATTTT. Its translation: CAGGRVGTDTQYF.

This clonotype was observed a handful of times. This chain joins TRBV7-9 and TRBJ1-1; 10 bases agree with TRBD1. The ends lost 2 bases at V and 6 bases at J; junction bases unmatched: 9. Germline V gene data show CDR1 as SEHNR and CDR2 as FQNEAQ (reference sequence). This CDR3 region has 16 residues. This CDR3 reads CASSLPWDRGSAEAFF. The CDR3 nucleotides are TGTGCCAGCAGCTTACCGTGGGACAGGGGTTCCGCTGAAGCTTTCTTT.

The rearrangement uses TRBV6-2 or TRBV6-3 and TRBJ1-1; no firm D call. This CDR3 comprises 12 residues. Trimming pared 5 bases from V and 12 bases from J, leaving 16 bases between. CDR1 and CDR2 (germline): MNHEY, SVGEGT. The CDR3 DNA follows: TGTGCCAGCAGTCCAGGTTTGCCGTGGACTTTCTTT. Amino acids: CASSPGLPWTFF.

The V call is TRBV19, the J call TRBJ1-2; the D gene is possibly TRBD1 (5 bases). Germline V lookup: CDR1 LNHDA, CDR2 SQIVND (reference sequence). The CDR3 totals 13 residues. Trimming stripped 6 bases from V and 4 bases from J, with 12 bases between. CDR3 bases: TGTGCCAGTAGCAGACGGGGACTCTATGGCTACACCTTC. It yields the protein CASSRRGLYGYTF.

The rearrangement uses TRBV4-1 and TRBJ1-2; TRBD1 is a possible D gene (5 bases). The CDR3 sequence is 14 residues long. The germline V gene encodes CDR1 MGHRA and CDR2 YSYEKL. V shed 1 base and J shed 14 bases, with 20 bases lying between them. Here the CDR3 reads CASSQGRAGRGYTF. The CDR3 DNA reads as TGCGCCAGCAGCCAAGGACGAGCGGGACGAGGTTATACCTTC.

The sample holds many counts of this clonotype. This chain's CDR3 is CASSPLQGAGEQYF. CDR3 in DNA: TGTGCCAGCTCACCACTCCAGGGGGCAGGGGAGCAGTACTTC. The gene calls are TRBV18 and TRBJ2-7, with 8 bases identical to TRBD1. CDR1 is KGHSH and CDR2 is LQKENI in the germline V gene. This CDR3 is 14 amino acids long. Unmatched junction bases numbered 6, after V lost 1 base and J lost 7 bases.

This clonotype showed up many times. The rearrangement links TRBV28 to TRBJ2-7; D is ambiguous. Trimming left V 5 bases short and J 3 bases short, with 17 bases between. Germline V gene data show CDR1 as MDHEN and CDR2 as SYDVKM. This CDR3 region has 15 residues. CDR3 nucleotides: TGTGCCAGCAGTCCCCCTCTGCCCTTATACTACGAGCAGTACTTC. Residues: CASSPPLPLYYEQYF. The whole variable domain, filled in from reference TRBV28 and TRBJ2-7, reads DVKVTQSSRYLVKRTGEKVFLECVQDMDHENMFWYRQDPGLGLRLIYFSYDVKMKEKGDIPEGYSVSREKKERFSLILESASTNQTSMYLCASSPPLPLYYEQYFGPGTRLTVT.

At least ten counts were recorded for this clonotype. The J gene is TRBJ1-2, the V gene TRBV11-2, with D perhaps matching TRBD1 (5 bases). The CDR3 is 15 residues long. The germline V and J ends were trimmed by 5 bases and 0 bases, with 13 bases remaining between them. CDR1 is SGHAT, CDR2 FQNNGV, per germline. In DNA, the CDR3 is TGTGCCAGCAGCGGCCGGGGGTCCGCTAACTATGGCTACACCTTC. Translating it yields CASSGRGSANYGYTF.

This clonotype was recorded at least ten times. CDR3 nucleotide sequence: TGTGCCAGCAGTCTGGGGGGGATCCAGACTGAAGCTTTCTTT. It is translated as CASSLGGIQTEAFF. The chain recombines TRBV28 with TRBJ1-1; the D gene is possibly TRBD1 (5 bases). Between the trimmed V and J ends, which lost 5 bases and 5 bases, there was a span of 15 bases. Germline CDR1 reads MDHEN; CDR2 reads SYDVKM. The CDR3 runs 14 residues. Full variable domain (missing parts from reference TRBV28 and TRBJ1-1): DVKVTQSSRYLVKRTGEKVFLECVQDMDHENMFWYRQDPGLGLRLIYFSYDVKMKEKGDIPEGYSVSREKKERFSLILESASTNQTSMYLCASSLGGIQTEAFFGQGTRLTVV.

The sample holds many counts of this clonotype. The chain links TRBV6-9 to TRBJ2-7; no clear D gene. CDR3 size: 13 residues. V lost 3 bases, J lost 12 bases, and 18 bases lay in between. CDR1 and CDR2 (germline): MNHGY, SVAAGI. The CDR3 here is CASSYSRVVWGYF. Written as DNA, the CDR3 is TGTGCCAGCAGTTACAGTCGAGTGGTCTGGGGGTACTTC.

The chain is built from TRBV19 and TRBJ1-1, with D unclear. The length of the CDR3 is 13 residues. The V gene lost 3 bases and the J gene lost 4 bases, with 9 bases spanning the gap. Looked up from germline, CDR1 is LNHDA and CDR2 is SQIVND (reference sequence). This CDR3 is CASSISEATEAFF. In DNA, the CDR3 is TGTGCCAGTAGTATTTCGGAGGCCACTGAAGCTTTCTTT.

The chain uses TRBV6-1 and TRBJ2-7; D is perhaps TRBD2 (6 bases). This CDR3 region has 13 residues. The germline CDR1 and CDR2 sequences are MNHNS and SASEGT. The germline V and J ends were trimmed by 7 bases and 6 bases, with 16 bases remaining between them. In nucleotides, the CDR3 is TGTGCCAGCACCGTAGGTCCGGGACTCGAGCAGTACTTC. Translation gives CASTVGPGLEQYF.

The chain links TRBV19 to TRBJ2-7; 10 bases are shared with TRBD1. The CDR3 is 15 amino acids. CDR1 LNHDA and CDR2 SQIVND come from the germline V gene (reference sequence). Unmatched junction bases numbered 8, after V lost 4 bases and J lost 5 bases. In DNA, the CDR3 is TGTGCCAGTAGTAGAAAGGGACAGGGGCAGGACGAGCAGTACTTC. Encoded protein: CASSRKGQGQDEQYF. The full variable domain, with the rest looked up from reference TRBV19 and TRBJ2-7, is DGGITQSPKYLFRKEGQNVTLSCEQNLNHDAMYWYRQDPGQGLRLIYYSQIVNDFQKGDIAEGYSVSREKKESFPLTVTSAQKNPTAFYLCASSRKGQGQDEQYFGPGTRLTVT.

The table lists this clonotype with many counts. The chain recombines TRBV11-1 with TRBJ1-1; tentative D call: TRBD1 (5 bases). V gave up 2 bases and J gave up 4 bases, with 11 bases separating them. This CDR3 is 14 amino acids long. Germline V gene sequence: CDR1 SGHAT, CDR2 FQDESV (reference sequence). The CDR3 DNA reads as TGTGCCAGCAGCTTATTTAAGGGGCCCACTGAAGCTTTCTTT. Translation gives CASSLFKGPTEAFF.

In its sample, this clonotype was seen many times. This chain uses TRBV15 with TRBJ2-2, with 14 bases fitting TRBD2. V lost 3 bases to trimming and J lost 7 bases; unmatched junction nucleotides: 4. CDR3 length: 16 residues. Germline loops: CDR1 LNHNV, CDR2 YYDKDF (reference sequence). CDR3 nucleotide sequence: TGTGCCACCAGCAGGGGACTAGCGGGAGAAATCGGGGAGCTGTTTTTT. It specifies CATSRGLAGEIGELFF.